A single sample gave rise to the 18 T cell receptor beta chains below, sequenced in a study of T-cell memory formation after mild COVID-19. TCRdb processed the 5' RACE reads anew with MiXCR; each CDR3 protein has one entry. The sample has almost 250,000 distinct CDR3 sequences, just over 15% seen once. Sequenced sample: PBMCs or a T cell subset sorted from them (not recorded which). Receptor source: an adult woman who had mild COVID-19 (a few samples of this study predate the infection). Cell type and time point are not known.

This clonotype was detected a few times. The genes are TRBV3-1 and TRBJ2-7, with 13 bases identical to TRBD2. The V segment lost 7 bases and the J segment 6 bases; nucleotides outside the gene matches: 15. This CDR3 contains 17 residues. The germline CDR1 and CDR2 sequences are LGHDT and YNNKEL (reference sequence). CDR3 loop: CASTPDLLAGGFGEQYF. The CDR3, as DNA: TGTGCCAGCACCCCTGATTTACTAGCGGGAGGGTTTGGCGAGCAGTACTTC.

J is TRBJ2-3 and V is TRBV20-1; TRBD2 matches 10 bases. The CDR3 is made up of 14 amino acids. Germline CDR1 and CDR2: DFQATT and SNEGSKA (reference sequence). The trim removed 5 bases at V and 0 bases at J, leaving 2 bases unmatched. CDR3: CSASTSGSTDTQYF. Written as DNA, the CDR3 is TGCAGTGCTTCGACTAGCGGGAGCACAGATACGCAGTATTTT.

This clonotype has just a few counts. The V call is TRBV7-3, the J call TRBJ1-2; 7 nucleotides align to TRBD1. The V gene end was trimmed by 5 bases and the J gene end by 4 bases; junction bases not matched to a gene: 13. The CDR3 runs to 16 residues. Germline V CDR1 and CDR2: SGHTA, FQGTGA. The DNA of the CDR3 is TGTGCCAGCAGCCTCACACCAGGGACAGACATCTATGGCTACACCTTC. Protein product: CASSLTPGTDIYGYTF. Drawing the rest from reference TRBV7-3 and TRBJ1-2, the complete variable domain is GAGVSQTPSNKVTEKGKYVELRCDPISGHTALYWYRQSLGQGPEFLIYFQGTGAADDSGLPNDRFFAVRPEGSVSTLKIQRTERGDSAVYLCASSLTPGTDIYGYTFGSGTRLTVV.

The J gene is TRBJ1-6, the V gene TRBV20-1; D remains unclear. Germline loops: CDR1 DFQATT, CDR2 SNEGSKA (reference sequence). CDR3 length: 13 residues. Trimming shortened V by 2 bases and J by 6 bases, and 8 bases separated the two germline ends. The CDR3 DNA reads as TGCAGTGCTAGAAGTTCTTCTAATTCACCCCTCCACTTT. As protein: CSARSSSNSPLHF.

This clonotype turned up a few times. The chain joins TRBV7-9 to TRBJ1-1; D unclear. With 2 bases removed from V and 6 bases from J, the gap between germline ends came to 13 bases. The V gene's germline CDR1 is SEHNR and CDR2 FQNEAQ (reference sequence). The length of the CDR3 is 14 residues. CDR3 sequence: CASSLRGSSAEAFF. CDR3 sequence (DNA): TGTGCCAGCAGCTTACGGGGTAGTAGTGCTGAAGCTTTCTTT.

The CDR3 sequence: CASSSHLTSRVHEQFF. CDR3 bases: TGTGCCAGCAGCTCCCACCTCACTAGTAGGGTTCATGAGCAGTTCTTC. The chain links TRBV5-6 to TRBJ2-1, with a weak D call TRBD2 (5 bases). V was trimmed by 3 bases and J by 8 bases, leaving 21 bases between them. The CDR3 covers 16 residues. Germline CDR1 SGHDT, CDR2 YYEEEE.

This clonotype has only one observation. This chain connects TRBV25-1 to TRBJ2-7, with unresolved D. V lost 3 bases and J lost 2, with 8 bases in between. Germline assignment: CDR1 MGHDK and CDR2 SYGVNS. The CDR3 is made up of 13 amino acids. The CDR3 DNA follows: TGTGCCAGCAGTGATCGGTGGGCCTACGAGCAGTACTTC. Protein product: CASSDRWAYEQYF.

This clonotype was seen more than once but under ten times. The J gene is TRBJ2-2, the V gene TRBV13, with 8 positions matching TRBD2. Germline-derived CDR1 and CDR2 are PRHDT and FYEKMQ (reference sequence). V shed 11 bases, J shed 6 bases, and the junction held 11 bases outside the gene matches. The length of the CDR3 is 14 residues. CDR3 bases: TGTGCCGGGAGAAGAGCGGGAGAGGCCGGGGAGCTGTTTTTT. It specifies CAGRRAGEAGELFF. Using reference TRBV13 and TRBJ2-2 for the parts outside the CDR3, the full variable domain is AAGVIQSPRHLIKEKRETATLKCYPIPRHDTVYWYQQGPGQDPQFLISFYEKMQSDKGSIPDRFSAQQFSDYHSELNMSSLELGDSALYFCAGRRAGEAGELFFGEGSRLTVL.

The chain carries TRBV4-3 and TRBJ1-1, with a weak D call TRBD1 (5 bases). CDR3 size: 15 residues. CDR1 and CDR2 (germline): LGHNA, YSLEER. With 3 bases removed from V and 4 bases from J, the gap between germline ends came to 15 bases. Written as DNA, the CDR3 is TGCGCCAGCAGCCACGATGACGACAGAAGCACTGAAGCTTTCTTT. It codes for CASSHDDDRSTEAFF.

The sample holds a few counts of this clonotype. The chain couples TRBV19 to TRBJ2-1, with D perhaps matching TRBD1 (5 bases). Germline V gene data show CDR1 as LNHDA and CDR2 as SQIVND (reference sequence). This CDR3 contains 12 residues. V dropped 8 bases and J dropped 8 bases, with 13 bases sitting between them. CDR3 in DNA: TGTGCCAGTTCCCCCCAGGGCCATGAGCAGTTCTTC. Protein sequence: CASSPQGHEQFF.

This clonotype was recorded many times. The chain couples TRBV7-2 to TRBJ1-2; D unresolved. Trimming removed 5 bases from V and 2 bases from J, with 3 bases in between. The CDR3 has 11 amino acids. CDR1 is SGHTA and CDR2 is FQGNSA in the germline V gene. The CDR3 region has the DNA TGTGCCAGCAGCGCCAACTATGGCTACACCTTC. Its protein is CASSANYGYTF.

The CDR3 here is CASSQLTSYEQYF. The CDR3 DNA is TGTGCCAGCAGCCAACTGACGTCCTACGAGCAGTACTTC. The rearrangement joins TRBV12-3 or TRBV12-4 to TRBJ2-7; D ambiguous. The CDR3 length is 13 residues. V shed 6 bases and J shed 1 base, with 10 bases lying between them.

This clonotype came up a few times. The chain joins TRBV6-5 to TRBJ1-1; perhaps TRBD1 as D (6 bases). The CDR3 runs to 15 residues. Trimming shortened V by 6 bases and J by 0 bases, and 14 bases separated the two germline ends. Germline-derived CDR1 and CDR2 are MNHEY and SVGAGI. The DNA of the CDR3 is TGTGCCAGCAGAAAAGGGGGACTCCTGAACACTGAAGCTTTCTTT. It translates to CASRKGGLLNTEAFF.

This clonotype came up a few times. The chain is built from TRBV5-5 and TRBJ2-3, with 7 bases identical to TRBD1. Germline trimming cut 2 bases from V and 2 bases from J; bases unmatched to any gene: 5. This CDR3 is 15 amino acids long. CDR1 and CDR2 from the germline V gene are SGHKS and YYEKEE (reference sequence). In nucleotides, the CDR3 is TGTGCCAGCAGCTTCAGGGACAGCATCACAGATACGCAGTATTTT. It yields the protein CASSFRDSITDTQYF.

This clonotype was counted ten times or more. CDR3 residues: CASSLRGGAEKLFF. CDR3 nucleotide sequence: TGTGCCAGCAGTTTGCGAGGGGGCGCCGAAAAACTGTTTTTT. The chain employs TRBV12-3 or TRBV12-4 and TRBJ1-4; 7 positions agree with TRBD1. This CDR3 spans 14 amino acids. With 3 bases clipped from V and 8 bases from J, the junction kept 6 bases outside the gene matches.

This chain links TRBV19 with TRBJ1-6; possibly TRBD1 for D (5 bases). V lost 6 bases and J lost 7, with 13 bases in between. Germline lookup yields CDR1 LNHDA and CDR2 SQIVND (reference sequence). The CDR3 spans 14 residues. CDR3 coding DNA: TGTGCCAGTAGCACCGGGACGGAGAATTCACCCCTCCACTTT. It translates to CASSTGTENSPLHF.

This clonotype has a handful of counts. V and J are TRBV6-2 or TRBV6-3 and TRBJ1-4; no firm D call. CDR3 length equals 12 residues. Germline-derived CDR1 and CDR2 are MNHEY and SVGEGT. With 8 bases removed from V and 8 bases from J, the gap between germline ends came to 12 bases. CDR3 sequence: CASRDVGEKLFF. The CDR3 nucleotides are TGTGCCAGCCGTGACGTTGGGGAAAAACTGTTTTTT.

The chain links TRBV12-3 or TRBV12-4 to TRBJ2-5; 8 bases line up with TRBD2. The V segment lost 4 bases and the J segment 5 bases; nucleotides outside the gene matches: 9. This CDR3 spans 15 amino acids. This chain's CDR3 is CASSYGLAGWETQYF. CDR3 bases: TGTGCCAGCAGTTACGGACTAGCAGGGTGGGAGACCCAGTACTTC.